The clone carrying this T cell receptor beta chain turned up a few times. Its antigen is still unknown. V shed 0 bases and J 4 bases; nucleotides not matched to a gene: 6. The CDR3 consists of 16 residues. CDR1 and CDR2 from the germline V gene are SGHRS and YFSETQ. The record originates from a study of T cells in Graves' hyperthyroidism and ophthalmopathy. Overall study findings and caveats: From stable hyperthyroidism, ophthalmopathy was separated by a 13 V-J model. Most expanded thyroid clonotypes above 0.001 recurred in blood.

Amplified TCR beta CDR3 regions derived from RNA transcripts. First-round RT-PCR targeting the TCR CDR3 was performed with the HTBI primer set. TCRdb re-called the multiplex PCR reads through MiXCR, storing one row per CDR3 protein. The sample lists 300,000 to 500,000 distinct CDR3 sequences; over 12% were seen once. Ophthalmopathy patients showed a Clinical Activity Score of at least 3, NOSPECS grade of at least 4 and duration under 3 months. The PBMCs were sourced from fresh peripheral blood (around 9.9 ml). The sample was blood. V gene TRBV5-1 combines with J gene TRBJ2-1, with 8 nucleotides matching TRBD2. The TCR was taken from a man aged 50-59 years with Graves' ophthalmopathy. CDR3 residues: CASSLDQAGVYNEQFF. The DNA for the CDR3 is TGCGCCAGCAGCTTGGATCAAGCGGGGGTGTACAATGAGCAGTTCTTC.